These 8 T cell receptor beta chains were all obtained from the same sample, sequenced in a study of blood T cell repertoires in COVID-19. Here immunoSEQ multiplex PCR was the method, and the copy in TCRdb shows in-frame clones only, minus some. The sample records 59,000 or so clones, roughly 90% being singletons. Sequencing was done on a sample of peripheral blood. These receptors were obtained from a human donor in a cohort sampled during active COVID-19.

The CDR3 coding sequence is TGTGCCAGCAGTTTACGGGGGACAACTAATGAAAAACTGTTTTTT. Encoded protein: CASSLRGTTNEKLFF. The chain uses TRBV28 and TRBJ1-4; D might be TRBD1 (5 bases). V was shortened by 2 bases and J by 0 bases, with 7 bases between the two germline ends. The germline V gene encodes CDR1 MDHEN and CDR2 SYDVKM. This CDR3 has 15 residues.

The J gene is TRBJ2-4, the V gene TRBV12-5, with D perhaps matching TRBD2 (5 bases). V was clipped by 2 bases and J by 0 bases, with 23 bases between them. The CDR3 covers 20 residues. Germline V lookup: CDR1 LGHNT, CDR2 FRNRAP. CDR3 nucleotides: TGTGCTAGTGGTTTGCTCTCTGGCAGAGGGATTCGATTAGCCAAAAACATTCAGTACTTC. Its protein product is CASGLLSGRGIRLAKNIQYF.

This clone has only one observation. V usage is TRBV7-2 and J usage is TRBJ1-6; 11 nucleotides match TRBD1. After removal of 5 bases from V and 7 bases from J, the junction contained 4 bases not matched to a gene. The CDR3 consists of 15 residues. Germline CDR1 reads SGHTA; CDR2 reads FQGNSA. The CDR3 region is CASSPRDRGNSPLHF. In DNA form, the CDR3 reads TGTGCCAGCAGCCCTCGGGACAGGGGGAATTCACCCCTCCACTTT. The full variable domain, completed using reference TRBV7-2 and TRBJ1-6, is GAGVSQSPSNKVTEKGKDVELRCDPISGHTALYWYRQSLGQGLEFLIYFQGNSAPDKSGLPSDRFSAERTGGSVSTLTIQRTQQEDSAVYLCASSPRDRGNSPLHFGNGTRLTVT.

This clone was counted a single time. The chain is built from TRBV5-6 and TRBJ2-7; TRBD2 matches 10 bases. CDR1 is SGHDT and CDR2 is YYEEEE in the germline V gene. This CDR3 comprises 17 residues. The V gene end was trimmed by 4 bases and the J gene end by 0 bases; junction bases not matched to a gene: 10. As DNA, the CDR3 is TGTGCCAGCAGCCCTACTCTGACTAGCGGGTCCTCCTACGAGCAGTACTTC. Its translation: CASSPTLTSGSSYEQYF. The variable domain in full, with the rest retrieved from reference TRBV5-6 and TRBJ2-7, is DAGVTQSPTHLIKTRGQQVTLRCSPKSGHDTVSWYQQALGQGPQFIFQYYEEEERQRGNFPDRFSGHQFPNYSSELNVNALLLGDSALYLCASSPTLTSGSSYEQYFGPGTRLTVT.

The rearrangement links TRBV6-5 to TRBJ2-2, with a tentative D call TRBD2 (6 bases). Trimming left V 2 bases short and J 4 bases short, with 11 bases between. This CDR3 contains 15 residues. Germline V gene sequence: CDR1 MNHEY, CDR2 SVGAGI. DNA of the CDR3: TGTGCCAGCAGTTACGGGGGGTTAGGCACCGGGGAGCTGTTTTTT. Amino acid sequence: CASSYGGLGTGELFF.

CDR3 residues: CASSLGTGGYGYTF. CDR3 nucleotides: TGCGCCAGCAGCTTGGGTACAGGGGGCTATGGCTACACCTTC. The chain carries TRBV5-1 and TRBJ1-2; 8 bases map to TRBD1. After removal of 0 bases from V and 4 bases from J, the junction contained 2 bases not matched to a gene. The CDR3 runs 14 residues. Germline lookup yields CDR1 SGHRS and CDR2 YFSETQ.

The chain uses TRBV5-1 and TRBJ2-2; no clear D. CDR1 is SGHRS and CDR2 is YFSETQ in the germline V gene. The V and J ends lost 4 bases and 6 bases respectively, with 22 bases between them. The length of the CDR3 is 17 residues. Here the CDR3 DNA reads TGCGCCAGCAGCCAAATAAGGAACAGAGATCTCCCCGGGGAGCTGTTTTTT. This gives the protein CASSQIRNRDLPGELFF.

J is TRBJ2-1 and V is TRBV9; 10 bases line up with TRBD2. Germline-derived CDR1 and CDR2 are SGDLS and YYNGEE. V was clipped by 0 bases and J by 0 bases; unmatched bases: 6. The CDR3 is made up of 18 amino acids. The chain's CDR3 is CASSVDPLAGASYNEQFF. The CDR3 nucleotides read TGTGCCAGCAGCGTAGACCCTCTAGCGGGAGCCTCCTACAATGAGCAGTTCTTC.